The clone carrying this TCR beta chain has a handful of counts. Antigen unknown. Each cDNA held unique molecular identifiers, and template switching gave it a universal primer site. Each CDR3 protein gets one entry after TCRdb re-called the 5' RACE reads with MiXCR. This table has approximately 1.8 million distinct CDR3 sequences, about 32% appearing once. The V end lost 1 base, the J end lost 1 base, and 10 bases lay between the germline ends. This CDR3 spans 14 amino acids. Germline-derived CDR1 and CDR2 are DFQATT and SNEGSKA (reference sequence). These data are taken from a study of identical twins. Findings and caveats of the study: An excess of low generation probability was shown by twin-shared out-of-frame alpha sequences. Analyses of zero insertions could, in part, be confounded by invariant MAIT and iNKT cells.

The TCR was taken from a newborn girl in good health. This sequence joins TRBV20-1 and TRBJ1-1; D call uncertain. The source material was cord blood. The CDR3 nucleotides are TGCAGTGCTAGAGCGGGTGGCAGGAACACTGAAGCTTTCTTT. Its translation: CSARAGGRNTEAFF.